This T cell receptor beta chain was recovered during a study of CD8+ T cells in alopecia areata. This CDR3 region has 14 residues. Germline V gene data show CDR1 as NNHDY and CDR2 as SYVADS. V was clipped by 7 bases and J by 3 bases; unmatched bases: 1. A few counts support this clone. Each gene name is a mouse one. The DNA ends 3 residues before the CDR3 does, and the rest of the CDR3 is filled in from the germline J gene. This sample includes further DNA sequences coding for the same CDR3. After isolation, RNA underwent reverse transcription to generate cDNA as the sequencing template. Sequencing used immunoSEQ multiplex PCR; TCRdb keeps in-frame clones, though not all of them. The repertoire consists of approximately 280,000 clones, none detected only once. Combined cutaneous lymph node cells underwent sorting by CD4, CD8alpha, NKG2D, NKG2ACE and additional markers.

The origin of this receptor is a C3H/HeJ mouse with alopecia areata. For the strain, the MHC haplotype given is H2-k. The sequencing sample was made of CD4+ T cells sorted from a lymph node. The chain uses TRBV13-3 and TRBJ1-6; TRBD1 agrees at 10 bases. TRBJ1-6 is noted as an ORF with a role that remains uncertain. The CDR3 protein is CASRDRGYNSPLYF. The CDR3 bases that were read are TGTGCCAGCCGGGACAGGGGCTATAATTCGCCC.